Following are 27 T cell receptor beta chains from one sample sequenced in a study of T cell changes during pregnancy in multiple sclerosis. Only in-frame clones appear in the TCRdb table, and some are missing; sequencing was by immunoSEQ multiplex PCR. Of 20,000 or so clones listed, roughly 89% are singletons. Here the sequenced sample was CD8+ T cells from peripheral blood mononuclear cells, taken in the third trimester of pregnancy. These receptors came from a female donor in good health, enrolled as a control in a pregnancy study.

The table lists this clone with a count of one. CDR3 amino acids: CASSSRGPGVFF. The DNA for the CDR3 is TGTGCCAGCAGTTCGAGGGGTCCGGGGGTTTTCTTT. This chain connects TRBV6-5 to TRBJ1-1, with TRBD1 as a possible D gene (5 bases). This CDR3 has 12 amino acids. V lost 4 bases and J 13 bases, leaving 16 bases between the germline ends. CDR1 MNHEY and CDR2 SVGAGI come from the germline V gene.

The CDR3 here is CSVDTGIEAFF. For the CDR3, the DNA is TGCAGCGTGGACACAGGGATAGAAGCTTTCTTT. The rearrangement uses TRBV29-1 and TRBJ1-1; D is perhaps TRBD1 (6 bases). V was pared by 6 bases and J by 8 bases, with 13 bases between. Germline V CDR1 and CDR2: SQVTM, ANQGSEA. The length of the CDR3 is 11 residues.

This clone was observed a handful of times. The chain recombines TRBV4-2 with TRBJ2-5; 8 bases line up with TRBD1. The germline CDR1 and CDR2 sequences are LGHNA and YNFKEQ. This CDR3 comprises 15 residues. Losses at the gene ends were 0 bases for V and 5 bases for J; bases not matched to a gene: 5. CDR3 nucleotides: TGTGCCAGCAGCCAAGACCAGGGGGCGGGGGAGACCCAGTACTTC. Encoded protein: CASSQDQGAGETQYF.

The chain couples TRBV27 to TRBJ1-2; perhaps TRBD1 as D (5 bases). This CDR3 region has 13 residues. In germline, CDR1 is MNHEY, CDR2 SMNVEV (reference sequence). V dropped 8 bases and J dropped 8 bases, with 18 bases sitting between them. CDR3 coding DNA: TGTGCCAGCGGCGGGGGGGAAAGCTCCGGCTACACCTTC. This gives the protein CASGGGESSGYTF.

The chain couples TRBV9 to TRBJ2-1, with 11 bases that match TRBD2. V shed 4 bases and J 9 bases; nucleotides not matched to a gene: 6. Germline values: CDR1 SGDLS, CDR2 YYNGEE. The CDR3 consists of 14 residues. CDR3 amino acids: CASSFSGGGGEQFF. The DNA for the CDR3 is TGTGCCAGCAGCTTTAGCGGGGGGGGCGGTGAGCAGTTCTTC.

The gene calls are TRBV6-5 and TRBJ1-5; tentatively, D is TRBD1 (5 bases). Per germline, CDR1 MNHEY and CDR2 SVGAGI. The CDR3 contains 14 residues. V dropped 5 bases and J dropped 5 bases, with 13 bases sitting between them. For the CDR3, the DNA is TGTGCCAGCAGTCCTTCCTCAGGGTATCAGCCCCAGCATTTT. It codes for CASSPSSGYQPQHF.

Only a few counts were recorded for this clone. This chain links TRBV25-1 with TRBJ2-7; 7 nucleotides agree with TRBD1. Germline CDR1 is MGHDK and CDR2 is SYGVNS. The CDR3 length is 13 residues. V lost 10 bases and J lost 6; bases outside the gene matches: 12. The CDR3 sequence is CATGKGQHLEQYF. The CDR3 DNA is TGTGCCACGGGAAAGGGACAGCATCTCGAGCAGTACTTC.

This chain joins TRBV27 and TRBJ2-7; 7 bases are shared with TRBD1. Germline lookup yields CDR1 MNHEY and CDR2 SMNVEV (reference sequence). The J segment lost 2 bases and the V segment lost 6 bases, leaving 7 bases of the junction unmatched. The CDR3 length is 14 residues. For the CDR3, the DNA is TGTGCCAGCAGCGAAGGGGACAGCACCTACGAGCAGTACTTC. Translation: CASSEGDSTYEQYF.

This clone was counted a single time. V and J are TRBV5-6 and TRBJ2-1; 7 bases map to TRBD2. Germline V gene sequence: CDR1 SGHDT, CDR2 YYEEEE. The CDR3 has 17 amino acids. Trimming removed 0 bases from V and 7 bases from J; junction bases left unmatched: 13. The CDR3 here is CASSLEGLGAGSNEQFF. In DNA, the CDR3 is TGTGCCAGCAGCTTGGAGGGGCTGGGAGCGGGGTCTAATGAGCAGTTCTTC.

As regards this clone: This same CDR3 is encoded by further DNA sequences in the sample. The chain couples TRBV18 to TRBJ1-5; 10 bases are shared with TRBD1. Germline CDR1 and CDR2: KGHSH and LQKENI. Trimming removed 4 bases from V and 5 bases from J; junction bases left unmatched: 5. The CDR3 length is 15 residues. CDR3: CASSRTGTGDQPQHF. The CDR3 DNA reads as TGTGCCAGCTCACGAACCGGGACAGGGGATCAGCCCCAGCATTTT.

V is TRBV19 and J is TRBJ1-2; D is possibly TRBD1 (6 bases). The CDR3 sequence is 13 residues long. V was shortened by 8 bases and J by 3 bases, with 13 bases between the two germline ends. Germline V CDR1 and CDR2: LNHDA, SQIVND (reference sequence). CDR3 DNA: TGTGCCAGTGCGGCAGGGGCCTACTATGGCTACACCTTC. Encoded protein: CASAAGAYYGYTF. Full variable domain (rest looked up from reference TRBV19 and TRBJ1-2): DGGITQSPKYLFRKEGQNVTLSCEQNLNHDAMYWYRQDPGQGLRLIYYSQIVNDFQKGDIAEGYSVSREKKESFPLTVTSAQKNPTAFYLCASAAGAYYGYTFGSGTRLTVV.

The chain uses TRBV6-5 and TRBJ1-1, with D hard to call. This CDR3 has 14 amino acids. Germline CDR1 MNHEY, CDR2 SVGAGI. V was trimmed by 2 bases and J by 1 base, leaving 8 bases between them. The CDR3: CASSYASANTEAFF. In nucleotides, the CDR3 is TGTGCCAGCAGTTACGCCAGTGCGAACACTGAAGCTTTCTTT.

This clone was seen a single time. This rearrangement joins TRBV5-5 to TRBJ1-6; 7 bases line up with TRBD1. The junction had 16 bases not matched to a gene; V was cut back by 2 bases and J by 8 bases. Germline V CDR1 and CDR2: SGHKS, YYEKEE (reference sequence). This CDR3 has 18 residues. The chain's CDR3 is CASSFLLWATGSDSPLHF. DNA of the CDR3: TGTGCCAGCAGCTTTTTACTTTGGGCGACAGGGAGCGATTCACCCCTCCACTTT.

The J gene is TRBJ2-7, the V gene TRBV28; D ambiguous. The CDR3 is 17 amino acids. CDR1 and CDR2 from the germline V gene are MDHEN and SYDVKM. Trimming left V 1 base short and J 0 bases short, with 16 bases between. The CDR3 DNA sequence: TGTGCCAGCAGTTTATCGAGGCAGCTTTCTAGCTCCTACGAGCAGTACTTC. This encodes CASSLSRQLSSSYEQYF.

The chain couples TRBV4-1 to TRBJ1-6, with 7 bases aligning to TRBD1. V was clipped by 6 bases and J by 9 bases; unmatched bases: 14. The CDR3 extends over 16 amino acids. In germline, CDR1 is MGHRA, CDR2 YSYEKL. The CDR3 sequence: CASRLNDRDIISPLHF. For the CDR3, the DNA is TGCGCCAGCAGGCTTAACGACAGGGACATAATTTCACCCCTCCACTTT.

The chain uses TRBV2 and TRBJ1-5; 9 bases match TRBD1. The CDR3 spans 15 residues. From germline, CDR1 is SNHLY and CDR2 FYNNEI. Trimming cost V 2 bases and J 2 bases; bases outside gene matches: 1. This CDR3 reads CASSEWDRGNQPQHF. DNA of the CDR3: TGTGCCAGCAGTGAATGGGACAGGGGCAATCAGCCCCAGCATTTT.

The chain couples TRBV4-1 to TRBJ2-7, with D unresolved. V was cut by 0 bases and J by 1 base, with 10 bases left in between. CDR3 length: 15 residues. Per the germline V gene, CDR1 is MGHRA and CDR2 is YSYEKL. DNA for the CDR3: TGCGCCAGCAGCCAAGATCTGGCTTCTTCCTACGAGCAGTACTTC. Translated: CASSQDLASSYEQYF.

The chain carries TRBV4-3 and TRBJ2-1; 9 nucleotides align to TRBD1. V was pared by 3 bases and J by 6 bases, with 6 bases of the junction left unmatched. Germline CDR1 and CDR2: LGHNA and YSLEER. The CDR3 spans 15 residues. Written as DNA, the CDR3 is TGCGCCAGCAGCCAGCGACAGGGGGAGGGCAATGAGCAGTTCTTC. As protein: CASSQRQGEGNEQFF.

The CDR3 nucleotides are TGTGCCAGCAGTGACGCAGGGGACTACAACTATGGCTACACCTTC. It is translated as CASSDAGDYNYGYTF. The chain carries TRBV6-4 and TRBJ1-2; D might be TRBD1 (6 bases). Germline V gene lookup returns CDR1 MRHNA and CDR2 SNTAGT. V was cut by 2 bases and J by 2 bases, with 12 bases left in between. The CDR3 covers 15 residues.

To note about this clone: Germline is not matched at one junction end, which may reflect a read error. This CDR3 is also generated by other DNA sequences in the sample. This chain connects TRBV5-6 to TRBJ2-7; D possibly corresponds to TRBD1 (6 bases). Germline V lookup: CDR1 SGHDT, CDR2 YYEEEE. The CDR3 runs 12 residues. The CDR3 sequence is CASNTGLNEQYF. The CDR3 nucleotides read TGTGCCAGCAATACAGGGTTAAACGAACAGTACTTC.

The CDR3 spells CASSRGRYSNQPQHF. The CDR3 DNA sequence: TGTGCCAGCAGCAGGGGCCGATATAGCAATCAGCCCCAGCATTTT. The chain carries TRBV7-9 and TRBJ1-5, with TRBD1 as a possible D gene (5 bases). The CDR3 contains 15 residues. Germline lookup yields CDR1 SEHNR and CDR2 FQNEAQ (reference sequence). V was cut by 5 bases and J by 0 bases, with 11 bases left in between.

This chain connects TRBV9 to TRBJ2-1; 11 bases match TRBD2. Germline loops: CDR1 SGDLS, CDR2 YYNGEE. This CDR3 region has 16 residues. Trimming took 4 bases from V and 6 from J; bases not matched to a gene: 9. CDR3 sequence (DNA): TGTGCCAGCAGCTCCTCTAGCGGGGGGCCAAGCAATGAGCAGTTCTTC. Residues: CASSSSSGGPSNEQFF.

This clone was seen just once. The chain couples TRBV13 to TRBJ2-2, with 11 nucleotides matching TRBD1. The germline gives CDR1 PRHDT, CDR2 FYEKMQ (reference sequence). Trimming took 5 bases from V and 5 from J; bases not matched to a gene: 13. This CDR3 is built from 18 residues. The CDR3 loop is CASSEFIPGTGGTGELFF. DNA for the CDR3: TGTGCCAGCAGCGAATTCATTCCCGGGACAGGGGGGACCGGGGAGCTGTTTTTT.

The V gene is TRBV9, the J gene TRBJ1-2; unclear D gene. Between the trimmed V and J ends, which lost 2 bases and 0 bases, there was a span of 17 bases. The CDR3 has 17 residues. Germline CDR1 reads SGDLS; CDR2 reads YYNGEE. Here the CDR3 DNA reads TGTGCCAGCAGCGTGTTATCGGGTGGTTCTTCTAACTATGGCTACACCTTC. This sequence encodes CASSVLSGGSSNYGYTF. The full variable domain, rest sourced from reference TRBV9 and TRBJ1-2, is DSGVTQTPKHLITATGQRVTLRCSPRSGDLSVYWYQQSLDQGLQFLIQYYNGEERAKGNILERFSAQQFPDLHSELNLSSLELGDSALYFCASSVLSGGSSNYGYTFGSGTRLTVV.

This chain links TRBV29-1 with TRBJ1-2, with D uncertain. The CDR3 consists of 12 residues. Trimming removed 7 bases from V and 7 bases from J, with 16 bases in between. The germline CDR1 and CDR2 sequences are SQVTM and ANQGSEA. CDR3 residues: CSAASGEGGYTF. The CDR3 DNA sequence: TGCAGCGCCGCGTCAGGAGAGGGTGGCTACACCTTC. The complete variable domain, with remaining parts taken from reference TRBV29-1 and TRBJ1-2, reads SAVISQKPSRDICQRGTSLTIQCQVDSQVTMMFWYRQQPGQSLTLIATANQGSEATYESGFVIDKFPISRPNLTFSTLTVSNMSPEDSSIYLCSAASGEGGYTFGSGTRLTVV.

The chain couples TRBV5-6 to TRBJ2-1; tentatively, D is TRBD1 (5 bases). This CDR3 is built from 14 residues. Germline CDR1 and CDR2: SGHDT and YYEEEE. Trimming left V 6 bases short and J 3 bases short, with 13 bases between. CDR3 coding DNA: TGTGCCAGCATCCCAGGGCAGAACTACAATGAGCAGTTCTTC. This encodes CASIPGQNYNEQFF.

CDR3 sequence: CASTNLGNWGTEAFF. As DNA, the CDR3 is TGTGCCAGCACCAATCTCGGGAATTGGGGCACTGAAGCTTTCTTT. V gene TRBV5-6 combines with J gene TRBJ1-1; D is unclear. Germline loops: CDR1 SGHDT, CDR2 YYEEEE. Trimming left V 6 bases short and J 4 bases short, with 19 bases between. The CDR3 length is 15 residues.